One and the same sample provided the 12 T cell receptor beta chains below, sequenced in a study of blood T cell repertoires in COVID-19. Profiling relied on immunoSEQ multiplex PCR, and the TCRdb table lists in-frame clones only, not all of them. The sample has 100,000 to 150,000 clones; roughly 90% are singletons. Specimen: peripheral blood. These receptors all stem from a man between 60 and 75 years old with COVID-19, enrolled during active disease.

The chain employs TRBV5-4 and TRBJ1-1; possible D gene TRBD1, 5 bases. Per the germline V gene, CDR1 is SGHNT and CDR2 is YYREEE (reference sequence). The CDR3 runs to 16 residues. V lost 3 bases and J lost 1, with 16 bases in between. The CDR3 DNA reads TGTGCCAGCAGCTGGAGGGCGAGGGGTGGGAACACTGAAGCTTTCTTT. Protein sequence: CASSWRARGGNTEAFF.

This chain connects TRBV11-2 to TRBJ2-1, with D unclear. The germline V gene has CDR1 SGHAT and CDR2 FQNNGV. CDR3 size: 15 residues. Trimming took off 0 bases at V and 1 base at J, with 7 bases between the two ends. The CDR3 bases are TGTGCCAGCAGCTTAGATCCCCAGTCCTACAATGAGCAGTTCTTC. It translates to CASSLDPQSYNEQFF.

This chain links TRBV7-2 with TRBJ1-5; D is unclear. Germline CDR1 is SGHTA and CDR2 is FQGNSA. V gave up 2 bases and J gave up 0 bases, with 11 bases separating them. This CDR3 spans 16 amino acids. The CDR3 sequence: CASSLYSGNSNQPQHF. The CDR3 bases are TGTGCCAGCAGCTTATATTCGGGTAATAGCAATCAGCCCCAGCATTTT.

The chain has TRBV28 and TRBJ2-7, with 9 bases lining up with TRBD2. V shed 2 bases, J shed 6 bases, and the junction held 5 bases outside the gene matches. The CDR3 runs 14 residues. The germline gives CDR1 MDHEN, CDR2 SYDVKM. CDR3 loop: CASSLRGGAAEQYF. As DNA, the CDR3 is TGTGCCAGCAGTTTACGCGGGGGGGCCGCCGAGCAGTACTTC.

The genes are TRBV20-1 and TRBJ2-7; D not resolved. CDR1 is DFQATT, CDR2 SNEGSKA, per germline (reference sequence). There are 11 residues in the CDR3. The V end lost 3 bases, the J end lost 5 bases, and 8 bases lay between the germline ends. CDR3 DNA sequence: TGCAGTGCTAGTGAGAGGAACGAGCAGTACTTC. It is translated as CSASERNEQYF.

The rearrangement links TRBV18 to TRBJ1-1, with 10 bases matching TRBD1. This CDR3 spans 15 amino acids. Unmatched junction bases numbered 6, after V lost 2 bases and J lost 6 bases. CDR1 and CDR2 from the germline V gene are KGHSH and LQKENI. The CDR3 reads CASSPGGQGRAEAFF. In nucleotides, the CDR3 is TGTGCCAGCTCACCAGGGGGACAGGGGCGCGCTGAAGCTTTCTTT.

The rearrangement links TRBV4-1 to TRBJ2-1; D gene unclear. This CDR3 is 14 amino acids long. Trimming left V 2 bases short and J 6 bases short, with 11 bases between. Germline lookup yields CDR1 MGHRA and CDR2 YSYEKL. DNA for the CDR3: TGCGCCAGCAGCCAACAGGCTACAAGCAATGAGCAGTTCTTC. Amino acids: CASSQQATSNEQFF.

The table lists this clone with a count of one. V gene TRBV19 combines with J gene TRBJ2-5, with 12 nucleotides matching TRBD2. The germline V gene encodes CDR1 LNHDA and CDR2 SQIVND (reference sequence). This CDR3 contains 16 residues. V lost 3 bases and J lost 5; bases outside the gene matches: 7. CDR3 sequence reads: CASSMRLAGVVETQYF. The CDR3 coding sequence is TGTGCCAGTAGTATGAGACTAGCGGGGGTCGTGGAGACCCAGTACTTC. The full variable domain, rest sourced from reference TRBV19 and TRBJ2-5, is DGGITQSPKYLFRKEGQNVTLSCEQNLNHDAMYWYRQDPGQGLRLIYYSQIVNDFQKGDIAEGYSVSREKKESFPLTVTSAQKNPTAFYLCASSMRLAGVVETQYFGPGTRLLVL.

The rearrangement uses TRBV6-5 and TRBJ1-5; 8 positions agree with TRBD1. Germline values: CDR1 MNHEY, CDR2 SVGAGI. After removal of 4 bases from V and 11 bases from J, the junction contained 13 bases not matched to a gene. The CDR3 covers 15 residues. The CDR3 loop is CASSSDRARSGSQHF. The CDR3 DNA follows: TGTGCCAGCAGTTCGGACAGGGCCCGGTCGGGATCCCAGCATTTT.

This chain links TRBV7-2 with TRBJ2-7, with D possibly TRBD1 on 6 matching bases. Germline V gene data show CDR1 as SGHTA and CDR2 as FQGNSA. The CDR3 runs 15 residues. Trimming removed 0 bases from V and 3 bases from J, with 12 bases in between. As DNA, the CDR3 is TGTGCCAGCAGCTTAGCCGGGACACTAAACTACGAGCAGTACTTC. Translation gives CASSLAGTLNYEQYF.

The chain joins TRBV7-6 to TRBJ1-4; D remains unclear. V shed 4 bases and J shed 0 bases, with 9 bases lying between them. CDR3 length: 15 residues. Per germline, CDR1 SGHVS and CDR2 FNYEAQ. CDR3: CASSSSLATNEKLFF. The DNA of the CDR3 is TGTGCCAGCAGCTCAAGCCTCGCAACTAATGAAAAACTGTTTTTT.

CDR3 bases: TGTGCCAGCAGCTTAGTCCAGAACACTGAAGCTTTCTTT. Translation: CASSLVQNTEAFF. The chain carries TRBV11-3 and TRBJ1-1; no clear D gene. The CDR3 spans 13 residues. Trimming cost V 1 base and J 1 base, with 4 bases left between them. CDR1 and CDR2 from the germline V gene are SGHNT and YENEEA.